This TCR beta chain was recorded in a study of blood T cell repertoires in COVID-19. Libraries were prepared by immunoSEQ multiplex PCR; TCRdb keeps only in-frame clonotypes and omits some of them. The top ten clones hold 30% to 45% of a sample with some 110,000 clones, roughly 79% of them seen once. CDR1 and CDR2 from the germline V gene are SGHTA and FQGNSA. The CDR3 has 13 residues. The V and J ends lost 5 bases and 2 bases respectively, with 10 bases between them. Sample: peripheral blood. This sequence originates from an elderly man with acute or convalescent COVID-19. This chain connects TRBV7-2 to TRBJ2-7; tentatively, D is TRBD1 (5 bases). The CDR3 loop reads CASSPGRAYEQYF. The CDR3 DNA reads as TGTGCCAGCAGCCCTGGCAGGGCCTACGAGCAGTACTTC.